The 5 T cell receptor beta chains reported below all come from one sample, sequenced in a study of blood T cells in healthy people across ages (dated by TCRdb to 2014 to 2015). Library preparation employed 5' RACE. TCRdb lists the instrument as Illumina HiSeq 2500. A second PCR of about 6 to 12 cycles was performed with a sample-barcoded 5' primer and a J-beta primer mix. Through fastp at Q25 and MiXCR, TCRdb rebuilt clones from the public reads, retaining in-frame beta chains. CDR3 protein duplicates are merged, each entry listing the most common genes and DNA. This sample holds around 800,000 distinct CDR3 sequences; about 42% were observed only once. The ten largest account for roughly 18% of the sample. Sequenced sample: blood. Source of these receptors: a man at least 80 years old in good health.

The chain employs TRBV6-6 and TRBJ2-4, with D tentatively TRBD2 (5 bases). The J call may be mistaken, given a closer DNA end match to TRBJ2-7. CDR1 MNHNY and CDR2 SVGAGI come from the germline V gene (reference sequence). This CDR3 comprises 12 residues. CDR3 sequence (DNA): TGTGCCAGCACGAGGGAAACTTACGAGCAGTACTTC. Protein: CASTRETYEQYF.

There are many counts of this clonotype. The genes are TRBV10-3 and TRBJ2-1; TRBD2 aligns across 10 bases. Germline CDR1 is ENHRY and CDR2 is SYGVKD. The length of the CDR3 is 18 residues. V lost 3 bases, J lost 0 bases, and 8 bases stayed unmatched. CDR3 region: CAISESGASGSSYNEQFF. CDR3 sequence (DNA): TGTGCCATCAGTGAATCAGGGGCTAGCGGGAGCTCCTACAATGAGCAGTTCTTC.

This clonotype was found many times. The chain carries TRBV5-1 and TRBJ2-5; D is perhaps TRBD2 (5 bases). Trimming cost V 0 bases and J 0 bases, with 9 bases left between them. The CDR3 is made up of 15 amino acids. Germline CDR1 reads SGHRS; CDR2 reads YFSETQ. The CDR3 coding sequence is TGCGCCAGCAGCTTGGAGAGGGCCGACCAAGAGACCCAGTACTTC. Amino acids: CASSLERADQETQYF.

This clonotype has ten or more counts. The rearrangement links TRBV5-1 to TRBJ2-7; D call uncertain. Germline V gives CDR1 SGHRS, CDR2 YFSETQ. V lost 2 bases to trimming and J lost 2 bases, with 8 bases between them. This CDR3 has 13 amino acids. CDR3 nucleotide sequence: TGCGCCAGCAGCTTCCACCAGACCTACGAGCAGTACTTC. Amino acid sequence: CASSFHQTYEQYF.

This clonotype was recorded many times. The chain links TRBV7-2 to TRBJ2-7; TRBD2 might be the D (5 bases). The germline CDR1 and CDR2 sequences are SGHTA and FQGNSA. The V end lost 5 bases, the J end lost 3 bases, and 11 bases lay between the germline ends. The CDR3 is 13 amino acids. This CDR3 is CASSVEGFYEQYF. DNA of the CDR3: TGTGCCAGCAGCGTAGAGGGTTTCTACGAGCAGTACTTC.